In its sample, the clone carrying this TCR beta chain was seen a few times. Clones were read by immunoSEQ multiplex PCR, and TCRdb kept only the in-frame ones, dropping some. The sample carries about 300,000 clones, about nine tenths recorded once. This sample is part of a study of blood T cell repertoires in COVID-19. Across the whole study: Acute-phase and convalescent COVID-19 samples originated in the United States, Italy and Spain. Nucleic acid was either cDNA or gDNA, and it came from T cells, B-cell-depleted T cells, or PBMCs.

The Seattle patients, enrolled during active infection, were followed longitudinally. The clonotype was recovered from a woman in her thirties with COVID-19, enrolled during active disease. Input material: peripheral blood.

The CDR3 reads CAISETGAITFGYTF. The CDR3, as DNA: TGTGCCATCAGTGAAACTGGTGCTATAACTTTTGGCTACACCTTC. The V call is TRBV10-3, the J call TRBJ1-2; D gene uncertain. Trimming stripped 3 bases from V and 7 bases from J, with 18 bases between. CDR1 is ENHRY, CDR2 SYGVKD, per germline. The CDR3 spans 15 residues.